Shown below are 16 T cell receptor beta chains from a single sample sequenced in a study of TIL therapy for anti-PD-1-resistant metastatic lung cancer. The immunoSEQ assay was v3. Here immunoSEQ multiplex PCR was the method, and the copy in TCRdb shows in-frame clones only, minus some. The table has 45,000 to 60,000 clones, around 64% seen once. Time point denoted: pre-treatment sample, taken before nivolumab and TIL therapy. Most excised metastases sampled were pleural nodules or supraclavicular lymph nodes. This sample comprised tumor tissue, obtained at baseline. The receptors derive from a person aged 25-85 years with non-small cell lung cancer.

The rearrangement joins TRBV5-1 to TRBJ1-2; D gene ambiguous. Germline V gives CDR1 SGHRS, CDR2 YFSETQ. V was clipped by 0 bases and J by 5 bases, with 8 bases between them. The CDR3 loop spans 13 amino acids. The CDR3 sequence is CASSLELIYGYTF. The CDR3 bases are TGCGCCAGCAGCTTGGAATTGATTTATGGCTACACCTTC.

The chain has TRBV10-3 and TRBJ1-2; TRBD1 agrees at 7 bases. The CDR3 loop spans 13 amino acids. V lost 11 bases and J lost 8; bases outside the gene matches: 14. The germline V gene has CDR1 ENHRY and CDR2 SYGVKD. The CDR3 is CASGDSPLEGYTF. The CDR3 bases are TGTGCCTCAGGGGACAGCCCACTGGAGGGCTACACCTTC.

This clone has only a few counts. V gene TRBV5-1 combines with J gene TRBJ2-7, with D perhaps matching TRBD1 (6 bases). From germline, CDR1 is SGHRS and CDR2 YFSETQ. V was cut by 0 bases and J by 5 bases, with 12 bases left in between. The CDR3 runs to 14 residues. CDR3 DNA sequence: TGCGCCAGCAGCTTGGGAGCCAGGGACAACGAGCAGTACTTC. Translation: CASSLGARDNEQYF.

The rearrangement uses TRBV6-6 and TRBJ2-7; D is undetermined. Germline V lookup: CDR1 MNHNY, CDR2 SVGAGI (reference sequence). V was clipped by 6 bases and J by 4 bases, with 10 bases between them. The CDR3 spans 12 residues. CDR3 sequence reads: CASRPTAYEQYF. Written as DNA, the CDR3 is TGTGCCAGCAGACCGACTGCTTACGAGCAGTACTTC.

The chain employs TRBV18 and TRBJ1-3; possibly TRBD1 for D (5 bases). The CDR3 contains 13 residues. Germline V gives CDR1 KGHSH, CDR2 LQKENI. V dropped 6 bases and J dropped 2 bases, with 8 bases sitting between them. In nucleotides, the CDR3 is TGTGCCAGCTCTAGGGGACCTGGAAACACCATATATTTT. Protein sequence: CASSRGPGNTIYF. The variable domain in full, completed from reference TRBV18 and TRBJ1-3, reads NAGVMQNPRHLVRRRGQEARLRCSPMKGHSHVYWYRQLPEEGLKFMVYLQKENIIDESGMPKERFSAEFPKEGPSILRIQQVVRGDSAAYFCASSRGPGNTIYFGEGSWLTVV.

The chain recombines TRBV7-6 with TRBJ2-2; D is unresolved. V shed 3 bases and J shed 3 bases, with 8 bases lying between them. This CDR3 is built from 14 residues. Germline-derived CDR1 and CDR2 are SGHVS and FNYEAQ. CDR3 amino acids: CASSFSRDTGELFF. In nucleotides, the CDR3 is TGTGCCAGCAGCTTCAGTAGGGACACCGGGGAGCTGTTTTTT.

The rearrangement links TRBV11-3 to TRBJ2-2, with D possibly being TRBD1 (5 bases). V gave up 4 bases and J gave up 3 bases, with 9 bases separating them. This CDR3 is 14 amino acids long. Germline assignment: CDR1 SGHNT and CDR2 YENEEA. CDR3 sequence (DNA): TGTGCCAGCAGCTCAAAACAGGACACCGGGGAGCTGTTTTTT. This sequence encodes CASSSKQDTGELFF.

This rearrangement joins TRBV7-9 to TRBJ1-2, with D tentatively TRBD1 (6 bases). The CDR3 has 14 amino acids. Germline CDR1 is SEHNR and CDR2 is FQNEAQ (reference sequence). Trimming shortened V by 0 bases and J by 2 bases, and 7 bases separated the two germline ends. CDR3 sequence (DNA): TGTGCCAGCAGCTTAGCCACAGGGAACTATGGCTACACCTTC. Protein sequence: CASSLATGNYGYTF.

The chain recombines TRBV4-3 with TRBJ2-1, with D unresolved. This CDR3 has 13 residues. Between the trimmed V and J ends, which lost 0 bases and 5 bases, there was a span of 5 bases. Germline CDR1 reads LGHNA; CDR2 reads YSLEER. In nucleotides, the CDR3 is TGCGCCAGCAGCCAAGATAACCACAATGAGCAGTTCTTC. Translating it yields CASSQDNHNEQFF.

This chain joins TRBV5-1 and TRBJ1-2, with D possibly TRBD1 on 6 matching bases. Trimming removed 0 bases at V and 7 bases at J, with 16 bases between. The CDR3 is made up of 15 amino acids. Per the germline V gene, CDR1 is SGHRS and CDR2 is YFSETQ. The CDR3 DNA reads TGCGCCAGCAGCTTGGGTGGCAGGGGAGGAGGTGGCTACACCTTC. This codes for CASSLGGRGGGGYTF.

The chain employs TRBV30 and TRBJ2-1, with D possibly matching TRBD2 (6 bases). Germline loops: CDR1 GTSNPN, CDR2 SVGIG (reference sequence). V was clipped by 5 bases and J by 8 bases, with 25 bases between them. The length of the CDR3 is 16 residues. This CDR3 reads CAWSLGGARAQYEQFF. The CDR3 DNA follows: TGTGCCTGGTCGTTAGGCGGGGCTCGGGCACAATATGAGCAGTTCTTC. Full variable domain (remainder filled in from reference TRBV30 and TRBJ2-1): SQTIHQWPATLVQPVGSPLSLECTVEGTSNPNLYWYRQAAGRGLQLLFYSVGIGQISSEVPQNLSASRPQDRQFILSSKKLLLSDSGFYLCAWSLGGARAQYEQFFGPGTRLTVL.

The chain couples TRBV15 to TRBJ2-7; D not certain. The germline V and J ends were trimmed by 0 bases and 5 bases, with 14 bases remaining between them. CDR3 size: 15 residues. Per germline, CDR1 LNHNV and CDR2 YYDKDF (reference sequence). The CDR3 here is CATSRDLGIHHEQYF. CDR3 nucleotides: TGTGCCACCAGCAGAGATTTGGGGATCCACCACGAGCAGTACTTC.

The rearrangement links TRBV10-3 to TRBJ2-1; D may be TRBD1 (7 bases). The CDR3 length is 14 residues. Germline CDR1 and CDR2: ENHRY and SYGVKD. V shed 4 bases and J shed 3 bases, with 10 bases lying between them. The CDR3 reads CAISVQGGYNEQFF. The CDR3 bases are TGTGCCATCAGTGTTCAGGGGGGCTACAATGAGCAGTTCTTC.

The V call is TRBV15, the J call TRBJ1-4, with D tentatively TRBD1 (6 bases). This CDR3 is 16 amino acids long. The V and J ends lost 0 bases and 7 bases respectively, with 15 bases between them. Per germline, CDR1 LNHNV and CDR2 YYDKDF (reference sequence). CDR3 DNA sequence: TGTGCCACCAGCAGAGATCGGCAGGGGCAAGGTGAAAAACTGTTTTTT. It specifies CATSRDRQGQGEKLFF.

The chain has TRBV14 and TRBJ2-7; TRBD2 matches 8 bases. After removal of 3 bases from V and 2 bases from J, the junction contained 3 bases not matched to a gene. Germline V CDR1 and CDR2: SGHDN, FVKESK. The CDR3 extends over 14 amino acids. DNA of the CDR3: TGTGCCAGCAGCCACCTCGGGGGGGCCTACGAGCAGTACTTC. Encoded protein: CASSHLGGAYEQYF.

This clone was counted once. The chain combines TRBV27 with TRBJ2-2; possibly TRBD2 for D (7 bases). Germline V gene sequence: CDR1 MNHEY, CDR2 SMNVEV (reference sequence). V shed 7 bases and J shed 0 bases, with 12 bases lying between them. The CDR3 consists of 15 residues. The CDR3 is CASTFGGPNTGELFF. The CDR3 DNA sequence: TGTGCCAGCACTTTCGGGGGGCCGAACACCGGGGAGCTGTTTTTT.